This TCR beta chain was found in a study of cytomegalovirus exposure and HLA in healthy donors. Study-level results: The authors listed 150 or so TCR beta chains as cytomegalovirus-associated. Both high specificity and high sensitivity reportedly marked the classifier's diagnosis of cytomegalovirus status. Analysis was performed later, and it showed HLA-associated TCR beta chains to be more clonally expanded than equally common others.

Looked up from germline, CDR1 is DFQATT and CDR2 is SNEGSKA (reference sequence). The CDR3 covers 11 residues. Between the trimmed V and J ends, which lost 5 bases and 10 bases, there was a span of 12 bases. PCR primers comprised 60 Vbeta and 13 Jbeta primers. Profiled with immunoSEQ multiplex PCR; TCRdb holds only in-frame clones, not every one. The profile shows some 130,000 clones, around 77% of them singletons. Regarding this clone: The antigen is not known.

Source material: PBMCs. V and J are TRBV20-1 and TRBJ2-1; tentative D call: TRBD1 (5 bases). The receptor's source is a woman aged 60-75 years in good health and CMV-seronegative. In DNA, the CDR3 is TGCAGTGCTCCTTGGGGCGGCGAGCAGTTCTTC. This gives the protein CSAPWGGEQFF.